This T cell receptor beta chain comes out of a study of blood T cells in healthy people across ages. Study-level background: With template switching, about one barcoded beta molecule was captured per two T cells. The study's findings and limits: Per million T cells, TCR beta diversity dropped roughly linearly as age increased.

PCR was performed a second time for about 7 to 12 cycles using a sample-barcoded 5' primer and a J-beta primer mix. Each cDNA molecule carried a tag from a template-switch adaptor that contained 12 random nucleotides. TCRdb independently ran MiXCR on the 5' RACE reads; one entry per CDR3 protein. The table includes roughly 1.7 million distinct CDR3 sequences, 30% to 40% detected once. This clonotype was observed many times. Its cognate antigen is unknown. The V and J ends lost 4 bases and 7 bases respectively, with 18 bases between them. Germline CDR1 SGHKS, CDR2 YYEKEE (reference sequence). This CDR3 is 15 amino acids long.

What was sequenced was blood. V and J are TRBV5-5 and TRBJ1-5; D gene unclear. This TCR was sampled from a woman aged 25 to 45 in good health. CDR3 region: CASSDGLSSWQPQHF. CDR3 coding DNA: TGTGCCAGCAGCGATGGACTAAGTAGCTGGCAGCCCCAGCATTTT.